This T cell receptor beta chain was identified during a study of cytomegalovirus exposure and HLA in healthy donors. Study details: HLA-typed donors contributed 65 million to 95 million unique TCRs, which were held in an early data release. Findings of the study overall: Investigators reported approximately 150 TCR beta chains as tied to cytomegalovirus. Sequencing likely generated an artifact that appeared as a cluster of highly shared sequence variants. Most TCR sequences were rare, but some public TCRs occurred in many donors.

Concerning this clone itself: Its antigen is as yet unknown.

The junction had 5 bases not matched to a gene; V was cut back by 4 bases and J by 2 bases. This CDR3 contains 16 residues. Germline V lookup: CDR1 LNHDA, CDR2 SQIVND (reference sequence). A multiplex PCR was run with 60 Vbeta primers and 13 Jbeta primers. The table came from immunoSEQ multiplex PCR; TCRdb's copy has only in-frame clones and leaves some out. The table counts approximately 77,000 clones; about 4.2% lies in the top ten. This TCR derives from a man aged 25-45 years in good health and CMV-seronegative. The sample consisted of PBMCs. This rearrangement joins TRBV19 to TRBJ2-2, with 9 bases fitting TRBD2. The CDR3 nucleotides are TGTGCCAGTAGTACTGCGGGGGGGCCTAACACCGGGGAGCTGTTTTTT. Amino acid sequence: CASSTAGGPNTGELFF.